This TCR beta chain was found in a study of blood T cell repertoires in COVID-19 (dated by TCRdb to 2018 to 2021). Some background on the complete study: Collaborator samples came from the United States, Italy and Spain and covered acute and convalescent phases of COVID-19. The material from the prospective study consisted of cDNA or gDNA derived from T cells, B-cell-depleted T cells, or PBMCs. Deeply sampled blood TCRbeta repertoires from subjects exposed to, actively infected with, or recovered from COVID-19 were included in the dataset. A freely available public database, intended as a resource for researchers studying the immune response to SARS-CoV-2, is where the repertoires were released. The samples were drawn from the first 160 participants of the ongoing ImmuneRACE study and from 950 to 1,500 subjects provided by 6 global collaborators. A de-identified subject ID, COVID-19 status, age in years and sex were almost always included in the sample metadata. Where available, HLA class I and class II types were taken from metadata supplied by the sample provider and were not determined by assay-based typing. Overall study results and their limits: The quantity of clinical and demographic metadata differed by source and by participant and was supplied without curation.

The immunoSEQ Assay, a bias-controlled multiplex PCR, was used to amplify TCRbeta CDR3 regions from genomic DNA. In the paper's pipeline: The number of nucleated cells in each sample was estimated from the amplification of reference gene primers within the assay. To quantify the absolute abundance of each unique TCRbeta CDR3 rearrangement, sequence reads were collapsed and filtered. For each sample, productive Simpson clonality was calculated as the square root of Simpson's diversity index across productive rearrangements. TCRdb mirrors the immuneACCESS table, restricted to in-frame sequences. Some clones are absent from its copies; in checked studies, under half trace to an unresolved V gene, and the reason for the others is unknown. Clonal size and the V and J genes are those of that table, whereas D and trimming came from the DNA. This sample holds approximately 210,000 clones; around 84% were observed only once. 15% to 20% of the sample belongs to the ten largest clones.

This clone turned up a few times. Its antigen specificity is not known. No quality values exist for individual bases; no much larger clone is one base distant. From a lookup of the germline V gene, CDR1 and CDR2 are SGDLS and YYNGEE. V lost 3 bases and J lost 6 bases, and the count of bases not matched to a germline gene is 7. The CDR3 starts with the cysteine, ends with the phenylalanine, and has 15 residues. Only CDR3 DNA is held: 45 bases, read in frame from base 1. Each collaborating institution followed its own protocols to collect whole blood in K2EDTA tubes. For TCRbeta analysis, collaborator samples were shipped as frozen whole blood, as isolated PBMCs, or as DNA extracted from either sample type.

Here the chain combines TRBV9 and TRBJ2-2, with TRBD2 identical over 8 junction bases. This TCR was recovered from a man younger than 40 with active or convalescent COVID-19. The source material was peripheral blood. CDR3 loop: CASSADPGGSGELFF. The DNA is as follows: TGTGCCAGCAGCGCCGACCCGGGGGGGTCCGGGGAGCTGTTTTTT.